Listed here are 10 T cell receptor beta chains from one sample, sequenced in a study of shared clonotypes between healthy human individuals. Only in-frame clones appear in the TCRdb table, and some are missing; sequencing was by immunoSEQ multiplex PCR. The table includes millions of clones, 80% to 95% detected once. Sequenced sample: naive CD4+ T cells from PBMCs. Subset in this sample: CD45RA+ positively selected. These receptor sequences come from a man aged 18 to 35 in good health. Some clones in this sample may be carry-over from other donors' samples.

The CDR3 DNA sequence: TGTGCCAGCAGCCAAGATCTCGGGACTAACGGAGAGACCCAGTACTTC. Translated: CASSQDLGTNGETQYF. V is TRBV4-2 and J is TRBJ2-5; TRBD2 matches 7 bases. The ends lost 0 bases at V and 4 bases at J; junction bases unmatched: 8. This CDR3 has 16 amino acids. Germline CDR1 reads LGHNA; CDR2 reads YNFKEQ.

This sequence joins TRBV7-2 and TRBJ1-5; TRBD1 agrees at 12 bases. CDR1 and CDR2 (germline): SGHTA, FQGNSA. V was pared by 5 bases and J by 7 bases, with 9 bases of the junction left unmatched. CDR3 length equals 16 residues. DNA for the CDR3: TGTGCCAGCAGCGCGACCGGGACAGGGGGCAGACAGCCCCAGCATTTT. Protein: CASSATGTGGRQPQHF.

This clone has only one observation. The identical CDR3 is also encoded by other nucleotide sequences in the sample. The chain carries TRBV6-6 and TRBJ1-1; D is uncertain. The CDR3 totals 14 residues. V was cut by 0 bases and J by 1 base, with 6 bases left in between. Per the germline V gene, CDR1 is MNHNY and CDR2 is SVGAGI (reference sequence). The DNA for the CDR3 is TGTGCCAGCAGTTACTCCACGGAGAACACTGAAGCTTTCTTT. Its translation: CASSYSTENTEAFF.

The chain links TRBV5-8 to TRBJ1-5; a possible D gene is TRBD1 (6 bases). CDR1 and CDR2 (germline): SGHTS, YDEGEE. Trimming took off 7 bases at V and 2 bases at J, with 19 bases between the two ends. The CDR3 length is 16 residues. CDR3 loop: CASVSGGREGNQPQHF. CDR3 DNA: TGTGCCAGCGTCTCGGGGGGGCGCGAGGGCAATCAGCCCCAGCATTTT.

As regards this clone: The sample carries other DNA sequences with the same CDR3. This chain links TRBV28 with TRBJ2-3; D may be TRBD1 or TRBD2 (6 bases each). The CDR3 covers 14 residues. V was shortened by 6 bases and J by 1 base, with 11 bases between the two germline ends. Germline V gives CDR1 MDHEN, CDR2 SYDVKM. The CDR3 here is CASSTGGGTDTQYF. The CDR3, as DNA: TGTGCCAGCAGCACCGGGGGCGGCACAGATACGCAGTATTTT.

The chain links TRBV2 to TRBJ2-5, with D perhaps being TRBD1 or TRBD2 (5 bases each). Per the germline V gene, CDR1 is SNHLY and CDR2 is FYNNEI. The length of the CDR3 is 15 residues. V shed 3 bases and J shed 1 base, with 12 bases lying between them. Here the CDR3 reads CASSDDMGVQETQYF. The DNA for the CDR3 is TGTGCCAGCAGTGATGATATGGGGGTCCAAGAGACCCAGTACTTC.

About this clone itself: The sample has other DNA sequences that encode this CDR3 too. V usage is TRBV15 and J usage is TRBJ2-7; D is possibly TRBD1 or TRBD2 (5 bases each). V was shortened by 1 base and J by 0 bases, with 7 bases between the two germline ends. The CDR3 totals 14 residues. The germline gives CDR1 LNHNV, CDR2 YYDKDF (reference sequence). CDR3 sequence reads: CATSRGGNSYEQYF. CDR3 sequence (DNA): TGTGCCACCAGCAGAGGGGGGAACTCCTACGAGCAGTACTTC.

V gene TRBV5-6 combines with J gene TRBJ2-3; maybe TRBD1 (6 bases). The CDR3 extends over 16 amino acids. Germline values: CDR1 SGHDT, CDR2 YYEEEE. V was cut by 0 bases and J by 3 bases, with 14 bases left in between. The CDR3 DNA reads TGTGCCAGCAGCTTGGTTGGCAGGGGAGTGACAGATACGCAGTATTTT. Residues: CASSLVGRGVTDTQYF.

The chain links TRBV28 to TRBJ1-5; 8 bases align to TRBD1. The CDR3 runs to 17 residues. V was clipped by 7 bases and J by 4 bases; unmatched bases: 15. Germline loops: CDR1 MDHEN, CDR2 SYDVKM. For the CDR3, the DNA is TGTGCCAGCACTAGCACCTCGACAGGGGTGAGGAATCAGCCCCAGCATTTT. It yields the protein CASTSTSTGVRNQPQHF. Looking up the rest from reference TRBV28 and TRBJ1-5 gives the full variable domain: DVKVTQSSRYLVKRTGEKVFLECVQDMDHENMFWYRQDPGLGLRLIYFSYDVKMKEKGDIPEGYSVSREKKERFSLILESASTNQTSMYLCASTSTSTGVRNQPQHFGDGTRLSIL.

The V gene is TRBV5-1, the J gene TRBJ1-2, with TRBD1 matching over 9 bases. V trimming: 5 bases; J trimming: 4 bases; junction bases outside the gene matches: 6. Germline loops: CDR1 SGHRS, CDR2 YFSETQ. CDR3 length: 14 amino acids. CDR3 amino acids: CASSSGQGIYGYTF. CDR3 nucleotide sequence: TGCGCCAGCAGTTCGGGACAGGGAATCTATGGCTACACCTTC.